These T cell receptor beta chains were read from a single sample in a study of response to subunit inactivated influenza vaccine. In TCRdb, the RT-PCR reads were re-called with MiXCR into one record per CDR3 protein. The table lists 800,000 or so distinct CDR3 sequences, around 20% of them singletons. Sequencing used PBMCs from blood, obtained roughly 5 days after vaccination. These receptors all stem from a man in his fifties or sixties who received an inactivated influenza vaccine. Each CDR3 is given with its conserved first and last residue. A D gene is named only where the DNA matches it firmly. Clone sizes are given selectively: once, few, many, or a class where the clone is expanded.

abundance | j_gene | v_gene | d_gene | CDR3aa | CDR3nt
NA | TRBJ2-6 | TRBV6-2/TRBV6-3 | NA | CASSFAQGSGANVLTF | TGTGCCAGCAGTTTTGCCCAGGGGTCCGGGGCCAACGTCCTGACTTTC
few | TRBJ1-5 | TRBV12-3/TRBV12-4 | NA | CASSLVGAGNQPQHF | TGTGCCAGCAGTTTAGTAGGGGCCGGCAATCAGCCCCAGCATTTT
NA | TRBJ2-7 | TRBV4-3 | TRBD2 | CASSLIAGVISYEQYF | TGCGCCAGCAGCCTAATAGCGGGGGTTATCTCCTACGAGCAGTACTTC
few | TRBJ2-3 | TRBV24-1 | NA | CATSDLQGSDTQYF | TGTGCCACCAGTGATTTGCAGGGTTCAGATACGCAGTATTTT
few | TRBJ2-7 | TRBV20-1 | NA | CSAIGQSYEQYF | TGCAGTGCTATAGGACAGTCCTACGAGCAGTACTTC
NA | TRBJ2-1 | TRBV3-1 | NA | CASSQGPNYNEQFF | TGTGCCAGCAGCCAAGGACCTAACTACAATGAGCAGTTCTTC
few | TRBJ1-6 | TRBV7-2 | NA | CASSRLGPSSYNSPLHF | TGTGCCAGCAGCCGGCTTGGGCCTAGCTCCTATAATTCACCCCTCCACTTT
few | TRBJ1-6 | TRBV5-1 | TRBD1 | CASSLVPGGGSNSPLHF | TGCGCCAGCAGCTTGGTTCCAGGGGGTGGTAGTAATTCACCCCTCCACTTT
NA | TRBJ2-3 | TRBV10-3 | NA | CAITPRAVADTQYF | TGTGCCATCACCCCTCGAGCGGTAGCAGATACGCAGTATTTT
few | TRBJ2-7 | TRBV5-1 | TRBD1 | CASSLEPQGQGKDEQYF | TGCGCCAGCAGCTTGGAGCCCCAGGGACAGGGTAAGGACGAGCAGTACTTC
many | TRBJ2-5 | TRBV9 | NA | CASSVGSLGETQYF | TGTGCCAGCAGCGTCGGTAGCCTTGGAGAGACCCAGTACTTC
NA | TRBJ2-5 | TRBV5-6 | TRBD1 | CPSSLGQGSQETQYF | TGCCCCAGCAGCTTGGGACAGGGGAGCCAAGAGACCCAGTACTTC
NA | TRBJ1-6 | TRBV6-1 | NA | CASSEIRGSPLHF | TGTGCCAGCAGTGAAATAAGGGGTTCACCCCTCCACTTT
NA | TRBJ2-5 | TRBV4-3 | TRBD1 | CASSPGQGYQETQYF | TGCGCCAGCAGCCCGGGACAGGGGTACCAAGAGACCCAGTACTTC
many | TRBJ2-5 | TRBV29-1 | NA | CSVLVQTTQYF | TGCAGCGTTCTTGTGCAAACGACCCAGTACTTC
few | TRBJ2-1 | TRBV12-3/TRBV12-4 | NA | CASSSLGGPPYNEQFF | TGTGCCAGCAGTTCCCTCGGGGGGCCACCCTACAATGAGCAGTTCTTC
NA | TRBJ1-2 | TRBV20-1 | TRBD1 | CSAPPGQGTQRNYGYTF | TGCAGTGCCCCTCCAGGACAGGGGACCCAAAGGAACTATGGCTACACCTTC